A selection of T cell receptor beta chains follows, all from one sample in a study of patients and donors after allogeneic stem cell transplantation. TCRdb fed the RT-PCR reads into MiXCR, producing one record per CDR3 protein. The sample lists 800,000 to 1,000,000 distinct CDR3 sequences; approximately 19% were seen once. Sequences were obtained from blood, either unsorted or a sorted T cell fraction (not recorded which). These TCRs come from a human donor who was either an allogeneic HSCT recipient or a stem cell or donor lymphocyte infusion donor (not recorded which). It is not recorded whose cells these are; they may come from a transplant donor. Each CDR3 is given without its conserved first and last residue.

length	V	CDR3
12	TRBV6-1	ASSGGFIDQPQH
14	TRBV4-1	ASSHRTGSSNSPLH
13	TRBV9	ASSAGLFSNQPQH
13	TRBV4-3	ASSYGGPDTGELF
12	TRBV25-1	ASSFQTGTGELF
11	TRBV12-3/TRBV12-4	ASSAGAIVGYT
15	TRBV19	ASSTTSLAGGSGEQF
13	TRBV16	ASSQGQGVKNIQY
13	TRBV11-2	ASSLGTRAGNTIY
14	TRBV27	ASWGSGSYSNQPQH
13	TRBV25-1	ASGPNWGSNQPQH
12	TRBV9	ASSPRDGNEKLF
11	TRBV12-3/TRBV12-4	ASSLNLYNEQF
14	TRBV6-1	ASSPVRAGGINEQF
11	TRBV5-1	ASSLQGRETQY
11	TRBV24-1	ATSRRGDQPQH
13	TRBV2	ASSERFGQNQPQH
13	TRBV15	ATSRAAQLSYEQY
12	TRBV4-1	ASSLTDYNSPLH
14	TRBV2	ASGTILAASYNEQF
14	TRBV5-6	ASSLRTSGGRGEQF
13	TRBV20-1	SAPNPSGGEYTQY
12	TRBV2	ASSEEGFGTEAF
11	TRBV27	ASSGQGGETQY
15	TRBV10-3	AISEPTLAGGPHEQY
13	TRBV12-3/TRBV12-4	ASSPSRGNTGELF
14	TRBV12-3/TRBV12-4	ASSFRPRRQADTQY
15	TRBV19	ASSHPNLKVENTEAF
13	TRBV12-3/TRBV12-4	ASSWGRQQVFGYT